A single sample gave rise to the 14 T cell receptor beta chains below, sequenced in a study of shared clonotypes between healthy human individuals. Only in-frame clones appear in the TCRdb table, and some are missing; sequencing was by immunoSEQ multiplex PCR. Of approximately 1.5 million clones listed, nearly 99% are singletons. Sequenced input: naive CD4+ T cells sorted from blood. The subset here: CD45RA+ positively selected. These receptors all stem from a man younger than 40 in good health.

The CDR3 region is CASSLSGNYEQYF. The DNA for the CDR3 is TGTGCCAGCAGTCTAAGCGGAAACTACGAGCAGTACTTC. The chain combines TRBV28 with TRBJ2-7, with D perhaps TRBD2 (5 bases). Germline CDR1 reads MDHEN; CDR2 reads SYDVKM. V was cut by 5 bases and J by 3 bases, with 11 bases left in between. CDR3 length equals 13 residues.

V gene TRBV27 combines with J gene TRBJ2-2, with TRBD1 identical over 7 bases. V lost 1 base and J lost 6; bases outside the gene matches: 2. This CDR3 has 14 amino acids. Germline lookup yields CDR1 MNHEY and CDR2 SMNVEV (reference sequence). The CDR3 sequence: CASSLYRGSGELFF. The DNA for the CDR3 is TGTGCCAGCAGTTTATACAGGGGTTCCGGGGAGCTGTTTTTT.

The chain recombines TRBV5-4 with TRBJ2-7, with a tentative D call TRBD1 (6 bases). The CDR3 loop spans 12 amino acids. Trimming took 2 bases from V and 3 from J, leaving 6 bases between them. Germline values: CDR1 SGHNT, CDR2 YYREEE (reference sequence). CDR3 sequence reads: CASSFRGYEQYF. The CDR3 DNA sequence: TGTGCCAGCAGCTTCAGGGGCTACGAGCAGTACTTC.

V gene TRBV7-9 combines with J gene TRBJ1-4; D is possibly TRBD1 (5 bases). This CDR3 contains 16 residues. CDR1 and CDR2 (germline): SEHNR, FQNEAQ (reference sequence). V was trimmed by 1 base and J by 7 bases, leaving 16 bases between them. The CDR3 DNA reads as TGTGCCAGCAGCTTAGATTCGGCAGGGTCGAGTGAAAAACTGTTTTTT. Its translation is CASSLDSAGSSEKLFF.

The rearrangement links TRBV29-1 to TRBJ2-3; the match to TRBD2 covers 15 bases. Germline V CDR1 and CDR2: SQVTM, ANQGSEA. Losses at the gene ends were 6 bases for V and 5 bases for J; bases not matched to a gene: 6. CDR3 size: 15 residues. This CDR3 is CSVMGLAGGEDTQYF. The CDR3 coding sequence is TGCAGCGTAATGGGACTAGCGGGAGGCGAAGATACGCAGTATTTT.

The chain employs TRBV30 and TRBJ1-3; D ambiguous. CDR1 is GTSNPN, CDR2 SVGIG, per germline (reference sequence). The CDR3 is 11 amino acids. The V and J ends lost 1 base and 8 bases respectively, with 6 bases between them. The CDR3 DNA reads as TGTGCCTGGAGTGCTACGGACACCATATATTTT. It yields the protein CAWSATDTIYF.

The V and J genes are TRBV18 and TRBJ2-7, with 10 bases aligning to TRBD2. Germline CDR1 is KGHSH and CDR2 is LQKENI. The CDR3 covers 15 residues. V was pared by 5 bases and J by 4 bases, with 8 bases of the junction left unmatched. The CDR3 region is CASSGRAGGIYEQYF. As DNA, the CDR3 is TGTGCCAGCTCAGGTCGAGCGGGAGGGATTTACGAGCAGTACTTC.

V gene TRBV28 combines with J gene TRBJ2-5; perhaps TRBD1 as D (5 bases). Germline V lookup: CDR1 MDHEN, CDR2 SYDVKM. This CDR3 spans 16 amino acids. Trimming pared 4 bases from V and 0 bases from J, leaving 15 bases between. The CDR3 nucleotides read TGTGCCAGCAGTTGGGGCACCGGGCGCGACCAAGAGACCCAGTACTTC. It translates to CASSWGTGRDQETQYF.

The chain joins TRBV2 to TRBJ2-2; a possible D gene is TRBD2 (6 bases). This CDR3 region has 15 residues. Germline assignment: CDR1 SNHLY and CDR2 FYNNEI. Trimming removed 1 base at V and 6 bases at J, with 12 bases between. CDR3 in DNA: TGTGCCAGCAGTGAAGTCCGGGGGAAGGCCGGGGAGCTGTTTTTT. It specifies CASSEVRGKAGELFF.

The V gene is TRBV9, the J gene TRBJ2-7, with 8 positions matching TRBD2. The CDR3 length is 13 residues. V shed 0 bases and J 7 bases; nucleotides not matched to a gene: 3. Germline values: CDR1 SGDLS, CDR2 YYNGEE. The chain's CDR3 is CASSVAGGKEQYF. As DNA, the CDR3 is TGTGCCAGCAGCGTAGCGGGAGGGAAAGAGCAGTACTTC.

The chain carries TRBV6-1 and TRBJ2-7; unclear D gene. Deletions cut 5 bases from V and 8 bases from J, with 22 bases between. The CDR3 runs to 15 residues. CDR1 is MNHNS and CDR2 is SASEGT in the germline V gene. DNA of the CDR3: TGTGCCAGCAGTTCCAAAACAGTCCTCAGCTCTCAGCAGTACTTC. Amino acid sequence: CASSSKTVLSSQQYF.

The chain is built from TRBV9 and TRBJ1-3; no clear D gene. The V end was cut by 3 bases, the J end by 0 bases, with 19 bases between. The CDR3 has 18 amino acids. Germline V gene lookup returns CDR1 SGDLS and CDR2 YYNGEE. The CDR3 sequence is CASSAEGSRTRSGNTIYF. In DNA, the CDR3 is TGTGCCAGCAGCGCAGAAGGATCCCGTACTCGCTCTGGAAACACCATATATTTT.

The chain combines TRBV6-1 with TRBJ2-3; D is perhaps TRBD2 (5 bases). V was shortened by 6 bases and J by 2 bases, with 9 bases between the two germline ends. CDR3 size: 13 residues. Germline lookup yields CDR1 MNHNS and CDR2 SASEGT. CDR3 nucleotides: TGTGCCAGCAGGAGGGAGATCACAGATACGCAGTATTTT. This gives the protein CASRREITDTQYF.

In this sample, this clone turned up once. The CDR3 DNA reads TGCAGCGTTTACCGGGGCTACGAGCAGTACTTC. Its protein product is CSVYRGYEQYF. The chain couples TRBV29-1 to TRBJ2-7; D may be TRBD2 (5 bases). V was cut by 5 bases and J by 3 bases, with 8 bases left in between. Germline V gene data show CDR1 as SQVTM and CDR2 as ANQGSEA. The CDR3 loop spans 11 amino acids.